This TCR beta chain was identified in a study of post-analysis software for immune sequencing data. About the research overall: The courses of disease that were included comprised relapsing-remitting, secondary progressive and progressive-relapsing multiple sclerosis.

Unique molecular identifiers tagged the TCR beta cDNA libraries. TCRdb independently ran MiXCR on the PCR reads; one entry per CDR3 protein. The data hold 600,000 to 700,000 distinct CDR3 sequences, with about 60% observed a single time. This clonotype was counted many times. Its antigen remains unknown. Overall study results and limits: Several TRBV segments, TRBV5-6, TRBV5-1 and TRBV20-1 among them, were found more frequent in patients than controls. A significant reduction in normalized Chao1 diversity was observed in multiple sclerosis patients versus controls. The authors found that F measure strongly co-clustered same-batch samples.

This CDR3 is 15 amino acids long. Trimming cost V 6 bases and J 0 bases, with 12 bases left between them. The germline V gene has CDR1 SGHTA and CDR2 FQGNSA. This TCR derives from a girl aged 2-10 years with multiple sclerosis. The sample consisted of blood. This rearrangement joins TRBV7-2 to TRBJ2-1, with D maybe TRBD2 (6 bases). CDR3 in DNA: TGTGCCAGCAGTTTGGAGGGTAGCTCCTACAATGAGCAGTTCTTC. The encoded protein is CASSLEGSSYNEQFF.